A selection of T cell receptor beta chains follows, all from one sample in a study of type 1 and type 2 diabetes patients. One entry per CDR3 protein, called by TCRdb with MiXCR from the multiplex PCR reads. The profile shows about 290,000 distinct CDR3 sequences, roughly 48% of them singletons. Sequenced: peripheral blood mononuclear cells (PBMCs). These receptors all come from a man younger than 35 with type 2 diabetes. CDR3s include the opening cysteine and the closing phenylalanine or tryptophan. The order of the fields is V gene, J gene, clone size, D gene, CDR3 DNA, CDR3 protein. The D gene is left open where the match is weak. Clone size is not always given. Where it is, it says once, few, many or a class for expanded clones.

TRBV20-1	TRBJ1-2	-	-	TGCAGTGCTAGTCCACAGGGAAACTATGGCTACACCTTC	CSASPQGNYGYTF
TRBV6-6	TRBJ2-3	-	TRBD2	TGTGCCAGCAGTTCTCCCCCCGGGACTAGCGGCACAGATACGCAGTATTTT	CASSSPPGTSGTDTQYF
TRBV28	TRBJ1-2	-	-	TGTGCCAGCAGTTTACCAGGGAGAGGCTACACCTTC	CASSLPGRGYTF
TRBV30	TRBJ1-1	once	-	TGTGCCTGGAGTGTGGCCAGGAACACTGAAGCTTTCTTT	CAWSVARNTEAFF
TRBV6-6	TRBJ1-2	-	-	TGTGCCAGCAGTTATGGGGGGGCTCTTGGCTACACCTTC	CASSYGGALGYTF
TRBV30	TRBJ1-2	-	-	TGTGCCTGGAGTAAGGACGCTAAGGGTGGCTACACCTTC	CAWSKDAKGGYTF
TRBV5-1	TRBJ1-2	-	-	TGCGCCAGCAGTACGGCAGTCCCAGGGGGCTACACCTTC	CASSTAVPGGYTF
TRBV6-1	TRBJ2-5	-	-	TGTGCCAGCGAGAGACCTACCTACAAGGGAGAGACCCAGTACTTC	CASERPTYKGETQYF
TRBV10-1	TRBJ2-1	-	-	TGCGCCAGCAGTAGATCGGGAGAAGCCTACAATGAGCAGTTCTTC	CASSRSGEAYNEQFF
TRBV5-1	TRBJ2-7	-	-	TGCGCCAGCAGCTTCGATGCGACAGATACCTACGAGCAGTACTTC	CASSFDATDTYEQYF
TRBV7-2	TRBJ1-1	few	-	TGTGCCAGCAGCTTAGGGGCGGGGGCTGAAGCTTTCTTT	CASSLGAGAEAFF
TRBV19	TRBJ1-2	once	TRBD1	TGTGCCAGCGGACAGGGTCGCGGCTACACCTTC	CASGQGRGYTF
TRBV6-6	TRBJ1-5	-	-	TGTGCCAGCGGTTACTCTGTTGTGGGGGGCTCGGGCAATCAGCCCCAGCATTTT	CASGYSVVGGSGNQPQHF
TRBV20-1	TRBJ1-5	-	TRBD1	TGCAGTGCTAGGCACAGGGGGGGTCAGCCCCAGCATTTT	CSARHRGGQPQHF
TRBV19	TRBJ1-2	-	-	TGTGCCAGTACCCCAAGGAGGCGGCATAACTATGGCTACACCTTC	CASTPRRRHNYGYTF
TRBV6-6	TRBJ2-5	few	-	TGTGCCAGCAACGCAGGAGAGACCCAGTACTTC	CASNAGETQYF
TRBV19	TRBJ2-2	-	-	TGTGCCAGTAGTAGGGGGGATACCGGGGAGCTGTTTTTT	CASSRGDTGELFF
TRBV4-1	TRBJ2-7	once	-	TGCGCCAGCAGGCACCGGGAAGACACTCGGTTCGAGCAGTACTTC	CASRHREDTRFEQYF
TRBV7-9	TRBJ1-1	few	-	TGTGCCAGCAGCTTAGGGGCCCTGAACACTGAAGCTTTCTTT	CASSLGALNTEAFF
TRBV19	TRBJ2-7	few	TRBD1	TGTGCCAGTAGTACAAGCGGGACAGGGGTGGGCAACGAGCAGTACTTC	CASSTSGTGVGNEQYF
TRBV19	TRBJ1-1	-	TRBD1	TGTGCCAGTAGTCACAGGGGGCGGTTCACTGAAGCTTCCTTT	CASSHRGRFTEASF
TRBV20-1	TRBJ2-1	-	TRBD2	TGCAGTGCTCCCGAAGGACTAGCGAAAGGGAATGAGCAGTTCTTC	CSAPEGLAKGNEQFF
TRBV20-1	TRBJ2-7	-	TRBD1	TGCAGTGCTAGAGAGGGGACAGGGCCAAAACACCACGAGCAGTACTTC	CSAREGTGPKHHEQYF
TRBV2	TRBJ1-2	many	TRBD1	TGTGCCAGCAGTACCGGGACAGGGGGCGATGGGCATGGCTACACCTTC	CASSTGTGGDGHGYTF
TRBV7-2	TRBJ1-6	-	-	TGTGCCAGCAGAACTTCCTCACCCCTCCACTTT	CASRTSSPLHF
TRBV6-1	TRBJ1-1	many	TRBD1	TGTGCCAGCAGCATAGGGACAGAGCAGAACACTGAAGCTTTCTTT	CASSIGTEQNTEAFF
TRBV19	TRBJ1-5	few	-	TGTGCCAGTAGGCCCGGGACTACTAATCGGGCCCAGCATTTT	CASRPGTTNRAQHF
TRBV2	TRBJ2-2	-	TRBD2	TGTGCCAGCAGGTCTAGCGGGAACGGGGAGCTGTTTTTT	CASRSSGNGELFF
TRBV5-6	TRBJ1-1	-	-	TGTGCCAGCAGCCAGGGGTGGGGGGCGCAAACTGAAGCTTTCTTT	CASSQGWGAQTEAFF
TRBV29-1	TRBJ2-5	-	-	TGCAGCGTTGAGTGGGGGCCCGAAGAGACCCAGTACTTC	CSVEWGPEETQYF
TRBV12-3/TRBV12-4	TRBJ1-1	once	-	TGTGCCAGCGAGCCTACCGCGGGGGGAAACACTGAAGCTTTCTTT	CASEPTAGGNTEAFF
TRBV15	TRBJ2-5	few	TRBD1	TGTGCCACCAGCAGGGTACAGGGGGCTGGGGAGACCCAGTACTTC	CATSRVQGAGETQYF
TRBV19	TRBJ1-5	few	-	TGTGCCAGTAGTAGTCAGGGCATCCATAGCAATCAGCCCCAGCATTTT	CASSSQGIHSNQPQHF
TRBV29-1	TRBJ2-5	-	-	TGCAGCGTTGAAGAGGAGACCCAGTGCTTC	CSVEEETQCF
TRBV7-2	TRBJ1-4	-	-	TGTGCCAGCAGCTTCGGTGTACGGGGCTTTAATGAAAAACTGTTTTTT	CASSFGVRGFNEKLFF
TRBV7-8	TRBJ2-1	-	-	TGTGCCAGCAGCTTACGGCTAGTTTACAATGAGCAGTTCTTC	CASSLRLVYNEQFF
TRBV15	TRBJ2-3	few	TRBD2	TGTGCCACCAGCGTGGGACTAGCGGGGGGCAGGGATACGCAGTATTTT	CATSVGLAGGRDTQYF
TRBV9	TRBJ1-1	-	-	TGTGCCAGCAGCCGCGACTCGAACACTGAAGCTTTCTTT	CASSRDSNTEAFF
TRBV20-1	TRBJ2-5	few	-	TGCAGTGCTCTGTCCCGTGGGGAGACCCAGTACTTC	CSALSRGETQYF
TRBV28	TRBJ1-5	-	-	TGTGCCAGCAGTTTTCAGCGCAATCAGCCCCAGCATTTT	CASSFQRNQPQHF